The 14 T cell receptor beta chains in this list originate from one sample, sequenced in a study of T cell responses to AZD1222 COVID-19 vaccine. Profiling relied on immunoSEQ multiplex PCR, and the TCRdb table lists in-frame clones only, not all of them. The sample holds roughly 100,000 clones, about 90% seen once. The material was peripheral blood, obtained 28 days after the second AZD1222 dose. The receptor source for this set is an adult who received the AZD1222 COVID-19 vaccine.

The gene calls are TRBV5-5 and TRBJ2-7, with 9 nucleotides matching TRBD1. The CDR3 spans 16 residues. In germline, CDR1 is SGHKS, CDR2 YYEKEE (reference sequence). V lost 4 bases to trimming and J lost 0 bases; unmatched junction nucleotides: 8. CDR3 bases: TGTGCCAGCAGCCCCTGGGACAGGGCCAGCTCCTACGAGCAGTACTTC. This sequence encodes CASSPWDRASSYEQYF.

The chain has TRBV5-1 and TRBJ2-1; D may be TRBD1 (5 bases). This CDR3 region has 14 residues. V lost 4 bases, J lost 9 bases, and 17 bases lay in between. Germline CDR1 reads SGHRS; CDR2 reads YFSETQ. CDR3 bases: TGCGCCAGCAGCCTTGGTACAGGTCAGCGTGAGCAGTTCTTC. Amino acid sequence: CASSLGTGQREQFF.

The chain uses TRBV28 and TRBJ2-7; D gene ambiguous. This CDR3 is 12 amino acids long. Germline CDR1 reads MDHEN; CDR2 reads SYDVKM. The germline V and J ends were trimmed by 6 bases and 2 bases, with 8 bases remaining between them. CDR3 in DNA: TGTGCCAGCAGCTTACGGGCCTACGAGCAGTACTTC. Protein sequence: CASSLRAYEQYF.

CDR3 bases: TGTGCCAGCAGTTTCAGACAGGGCGTAAGAAACGAGCAGTACTTC. It encodes CASSFRQGVRNEQYF. The chain joins TRBV27 to TRBJ2-7; 7 positions match TRBD1. This CDR3 spans 15 amino acids. Germline V gives CDR1 MNHEY, CDR2 SMNVEV (reference sequence). Trimming removed 3 bases from V and 5 bases from J; junction bases left unmatched: 10.

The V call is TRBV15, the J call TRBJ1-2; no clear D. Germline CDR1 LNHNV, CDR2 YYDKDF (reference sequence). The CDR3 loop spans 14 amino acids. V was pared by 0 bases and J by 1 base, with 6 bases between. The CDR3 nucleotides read TGTGCCACCAGCAGAGATAGGGTTAACTATGGCTACACCTTC. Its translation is CATSRDRVNYGYTF.

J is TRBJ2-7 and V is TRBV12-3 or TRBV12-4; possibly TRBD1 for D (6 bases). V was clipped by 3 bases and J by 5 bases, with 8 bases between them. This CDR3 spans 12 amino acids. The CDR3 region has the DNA TGTGCCAGCAGTTTGTGGACAGACGAGCAGTACTTC. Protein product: CASSLWTDEQYF.

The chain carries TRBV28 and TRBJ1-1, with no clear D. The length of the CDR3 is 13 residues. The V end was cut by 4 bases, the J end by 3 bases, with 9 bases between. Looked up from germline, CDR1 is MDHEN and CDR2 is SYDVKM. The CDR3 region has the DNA TGTGCCAGCAGTTCCACCTACGACACTGAAGCTTTCTTT. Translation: CASSSTYDTEAFF.

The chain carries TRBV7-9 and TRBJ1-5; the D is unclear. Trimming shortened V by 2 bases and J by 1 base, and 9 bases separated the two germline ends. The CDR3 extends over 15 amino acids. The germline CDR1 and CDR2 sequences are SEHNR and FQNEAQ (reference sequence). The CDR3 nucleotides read TGTGCCAGCAGCTTATGTAGAAAAAGCAATCAGCCCCAGCATTTT. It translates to CASSLCRKSNQPQHF.

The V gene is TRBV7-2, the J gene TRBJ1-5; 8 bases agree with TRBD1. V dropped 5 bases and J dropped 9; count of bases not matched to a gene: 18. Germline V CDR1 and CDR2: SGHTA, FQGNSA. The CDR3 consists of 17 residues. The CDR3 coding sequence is TGTGCCAGCAGCCTAAGGAGGACAGGGAGGTTTATATGGCCCCAGCATTTT. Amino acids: CASSLRRTGRFIWPQHF.

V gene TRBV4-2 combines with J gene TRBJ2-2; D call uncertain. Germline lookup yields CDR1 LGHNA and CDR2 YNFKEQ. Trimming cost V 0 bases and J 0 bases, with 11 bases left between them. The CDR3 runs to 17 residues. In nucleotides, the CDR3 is TGTGCCAGCAGCCAAGAGGGCTGGGCCCCGAACACCGGGGAGCTGTTTTTT. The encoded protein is CASSQEGWAPNTGELFF.

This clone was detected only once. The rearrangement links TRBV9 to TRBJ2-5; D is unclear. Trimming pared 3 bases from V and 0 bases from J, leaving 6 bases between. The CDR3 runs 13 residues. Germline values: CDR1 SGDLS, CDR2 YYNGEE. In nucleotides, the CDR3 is TGTGCCAGCAGCGGTCCAGACCAAGAGACCCAGTACTTC. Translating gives CASSGPDQETQYF.

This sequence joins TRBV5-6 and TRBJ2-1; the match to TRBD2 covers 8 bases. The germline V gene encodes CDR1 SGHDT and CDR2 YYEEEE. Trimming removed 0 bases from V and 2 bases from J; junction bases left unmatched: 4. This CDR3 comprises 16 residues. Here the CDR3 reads CASSLAGRGAYNEQFF. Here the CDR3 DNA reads TGTGCCAGCAGCTTGGCTGGGCGGGGGGCCTACAATGAGCAGTTCTTC.

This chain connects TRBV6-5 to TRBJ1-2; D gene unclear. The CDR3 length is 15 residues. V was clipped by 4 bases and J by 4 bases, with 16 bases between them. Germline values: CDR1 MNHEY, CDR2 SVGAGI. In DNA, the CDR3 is TGTGCCAGCAGTTCTACCATTACCGTTACCTATGGCTACACCTTC. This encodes CASSSTITVTYGYTF.

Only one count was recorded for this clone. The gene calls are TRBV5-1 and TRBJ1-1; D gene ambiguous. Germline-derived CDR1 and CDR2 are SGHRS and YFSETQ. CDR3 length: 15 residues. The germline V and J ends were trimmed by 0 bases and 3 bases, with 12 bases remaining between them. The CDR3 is CASSLASGRDTEAFF. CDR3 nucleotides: TGCGCCAGCAGCTTGGCTTCCGGGCGGGACACTGAAGCTTTCTTT.